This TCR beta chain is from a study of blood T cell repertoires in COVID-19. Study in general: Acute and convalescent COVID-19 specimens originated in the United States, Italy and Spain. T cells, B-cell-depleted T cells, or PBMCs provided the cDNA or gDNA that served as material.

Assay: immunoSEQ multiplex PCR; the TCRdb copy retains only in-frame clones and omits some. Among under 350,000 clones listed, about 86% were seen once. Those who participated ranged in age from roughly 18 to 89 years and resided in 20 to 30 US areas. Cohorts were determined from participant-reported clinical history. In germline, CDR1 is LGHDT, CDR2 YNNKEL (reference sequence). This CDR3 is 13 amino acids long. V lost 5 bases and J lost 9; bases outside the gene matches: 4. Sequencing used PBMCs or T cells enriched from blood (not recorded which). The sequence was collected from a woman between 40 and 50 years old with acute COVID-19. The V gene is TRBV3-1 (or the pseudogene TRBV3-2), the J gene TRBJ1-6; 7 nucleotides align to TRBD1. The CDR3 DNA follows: TGTGCCAGCAGCGATCAGGGGGGTTCACCCCTCCACTTT. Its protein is CASSDQGGSPLHF.